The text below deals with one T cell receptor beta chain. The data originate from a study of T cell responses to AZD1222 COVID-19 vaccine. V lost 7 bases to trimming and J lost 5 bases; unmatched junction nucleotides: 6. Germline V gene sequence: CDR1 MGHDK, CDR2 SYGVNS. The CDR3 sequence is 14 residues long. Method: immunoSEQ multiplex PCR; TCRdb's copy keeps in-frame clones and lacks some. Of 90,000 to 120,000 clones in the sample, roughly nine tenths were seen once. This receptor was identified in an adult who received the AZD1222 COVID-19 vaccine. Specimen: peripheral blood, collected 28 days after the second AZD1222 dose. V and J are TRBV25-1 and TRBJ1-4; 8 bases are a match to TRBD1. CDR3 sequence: CASTQGQANEKLFF. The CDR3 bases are TGTGCCAGCACCCAGGGACAGGCGAATGAAAAACTGTTTTTT. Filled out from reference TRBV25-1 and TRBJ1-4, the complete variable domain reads EADIYQTPRYLVIGTGKKITLECSQTMGHDKMYWYQQDPGMELHLIHYSYGVNSTEKGDLSSESTVSRIRTEHFPLTLESARPSHTSQYLCASTQGQANEKLFFGSGTQLSVL.